The rows below give T cell receptor beta chains drawn from one sample of a study of blood T cell repertoires in COVID-19. The assay was immunoSEQ multiplex PCR, and TCRdb's table has in-frame clones only and misses some. Found here are more than 350,000 clones, around 87% of them singletons; the top ten hold 10%. The material sequenced was peripheral blood. These receptors originate from a woman aged 25-40 years with COVID-19, enrolled during active disease. Each CDR3 is given with its conserved first and last residue. Each record gives: V gene, D gene, J gene, clone size, CDR3 DNA, CDR3 protein. The D gene is left open where the match is weak. Some rows have no size entry. The others give once, few or many, or a class for an expanded clone.

TRBV6-5,TRBD2,TRBJ2-5,-,TGTGCCAGCACCGACAGGACTAGCGGGAGTGAGACCCAGTACTTC,CASTDRTSGSETQYF
TRBV9,TRBD1,TRBJ2-1,-,TGTGCCAGCAGCGCGGAGGGAGCGGAGGGACAGGGGCGCTACAATGAGCAGTTCTTC,CASSAEGAEGQGRYNEQFF
TRBV7-9,-,TRBJ2-1,few,TGTGCCAGCAGCTTAGCGACGGGGGTCAATGAGCAGTTCTTC,CASSLATGVNEQFF
TRBV6-2/TRBV6-3,-,TRBJ1-3,-,TGTGCCAGCAGCCCCCGGACGGACTACTCTGGAAACACCATATATTTT,CASSPRTDYSGNTIYF
TRBV7-3,-,TRBJ2-3,-,TGTGCCAGCAGCTTAAGGGCCCATCTTGCGGGAAGCACAGATACGCAGTATTTT,CASSLRAHLAGSTDTQYF
TRBV5-1,-,TRBJ1-3,once,TGCGCCAGCAGCCCGGAGGGGGGGTCTGGAAACACCATATATTTT,CASSPEGGSGNTIYF
TRBV9,-,TRBJ1-6,-,TGTGCCAGCGGCGGGACATTGAATTCACCCCTCCACTTT,CASGGTLNSPLHF
TRBV10-3,TRBD1,TRBJ1-1,-,TGTGCCACTGGACAGGGGGCAGGCGGCACTGAAGCTTTCTTT,CATGQGAGGTEAFF
TRBV25-1,-,TRBJ1-5,-,TGTGCCAGCAGCCCGCACGAGGGACTCTATAGCAATCAGCCCCAGCATTTT,CASSPHEGLYSNQPQHF
TRBV6-2/TRBV6-3,-,TRBJ2-7,-,TGTGCCAGCAGTTACCCCTGGGGGGTAGCCGACTCCTACGAGCAGTACTTC,CASSYPWGVADSYEQYF
TRBV21-1,-,TRBJ2-2,-,TGTGCCAGCAGCAAGGGGGCTAGGCCTCACGGCCACCTAAGGGAGCTGTTTTTT,CASSKGARPHGHLRELFF